This TCR beta chain emerged from a study of blood T cell repertoires in COVID-19 (dated by TCRdb to about 2020). Background on the whole study: Samples covering the acute and convalescent phases of COVID-19 were provided by collaborators in the United States, Italy and Spain. The material from the prospective study consisted of cDNA or gDNA derived from T cells, B-cell-depleted T cells, or PBMCs. The dataset comprised deeply sampled blood TCRbeta repertoires from subjects exposed to, actively infected with, or recovered from COVID-19. The repertoires were made available in a free public database intended to serve as a resource for research on the immune response to SARS-CoV-2. The samples were drawn from the first 160 participants of the ongoing ImmuneRACE study and from 1,254 subjects provided by 6 global collaborators. Nearly every sample came with metadata listing a de-identified subject ID, COVID-19 status, age in years and sex. HLA class I and class II types, where available, came from metadata supplied by the sample provider rather than from assay-based typing.

The full study reports these points: The amount of clinical and demographic metadata varied by source and participant and was provided uncurated.

TCRbeta CDR3 regions were amplified from genomic DNA using the immunoSEQ Assay, a bias-controlled multiplex PCR. From the authors' description of their analysis: The number of nucleated cells in each sample was estimated by amplification of reference gene primers within the assay. Sequence reads were collapsed and filtered to measure the absolute abundance of every unique TCRbeta CDR3 rearrangement. For each sample, productive Simpson clonality was calculated by taking the square root of Simpson's diversity index across productive rearrangements. TCRdb mirrors the immuneACCESS table, restricted to in-frame sequences. Some clones are absent from its copies; in checked studies, under half trace to an unresolved V gene, and the reason for the others is unknown. V, J and clone size were drawn from that table, and D and trimming were deduced from the DNA. This sample holds 150,000 to 200,000 clones; 78% were observed only once. Approximately 3% of the sample is taken by the ten largest.

The collaborating institutions used their own protocols to collect whole blood in K2EDTA tubes. For TCRbeta analysis, collaborator samples were shipped as frozen whole blood, as isolated PBMCs, or as DNA extracted from either sample type. From the cysteine through the phenylalanine, the CDR3 covers 12 amino acids. The retained sequence is limited to the CDR3, 36 bases, with the frame set at the first base. Deletion took 4 bases off V and 10 bases off J, with a span of 13 bases between the germline ends. The germline V gene encodes CDR1 GTSNPN and CDR2 SVGIG (reference sequence). As regards this clone: No cognate antigen has been identified for it. No base-level quality is on record; no much larger clone is a single base apart.

The receptor comes from a woman at least 80 years old with active or convalescent COVID-19. This sequence uses TRBV30 and TRBJ1-4, with TRBD1 as a weak D call on 5 bases. What was sequenced was peripheral blood. The CDR3 has the sequence CAWTITGGKLFF. The DNA sequence is TGTGCCTGGACCATCACGGGGGGAAAACTGTTTTTT. Extended through the reference TRBV30 and TRBJ1-4 proteins, this CDR3 yields the full variable domain: SQTIHQWPATLVQPVGSPLSLECTVEGTSNPNLYWYRQAAGRGLQLLFYSVGIGQISSEVPQNLSASRPQDRQFILSSKKLLLSDSGFYLCAWTITGGKLFFGSGTQLSVL.